This T cell receptor (beta chain) was identified in a study of blood T cell repertoires in COVID-19. Study in general: COVID-19 samples, acute and convalescent, were from the United States, Italy and Spain. PBMCs, B-cell-depleted T cells, or T cells provided the cDNA or gDNA that made up the material.

Per the original data handling: For nucleated cells, counts were estimated from reference gene primer amplification. Libraries were prepared by immunoSEQ multiplex PCR; TCRdb keeps only in-frame clonotypes and omits some of them. The V and J calls and clone size were taken over from that table, and D and trimming were inferred from the DNA. The data show 270,000 or so clones, around 89% seen once. V shed 0 bases, J shed 7 bases, and the junction held 6 bases outside the gene matches. This CDR3 is built from 14 residues. CDR1 and CDR2 (germline): SGHRS, YFSETQ. The chain links TRBV5-1 to TRBJ2-7; 8 bases match TRBD1. The receptor was isolated from a man between 35 and 55 years old with acute or convalescent COVID-19. The source material was peripheral blood. For the CDR3, the DNA is TGCGCCAGCAGCTTGGGGGACAGGCATCGGGAGCAGTACTTC. This translates into CASSLGDRHREQYF.